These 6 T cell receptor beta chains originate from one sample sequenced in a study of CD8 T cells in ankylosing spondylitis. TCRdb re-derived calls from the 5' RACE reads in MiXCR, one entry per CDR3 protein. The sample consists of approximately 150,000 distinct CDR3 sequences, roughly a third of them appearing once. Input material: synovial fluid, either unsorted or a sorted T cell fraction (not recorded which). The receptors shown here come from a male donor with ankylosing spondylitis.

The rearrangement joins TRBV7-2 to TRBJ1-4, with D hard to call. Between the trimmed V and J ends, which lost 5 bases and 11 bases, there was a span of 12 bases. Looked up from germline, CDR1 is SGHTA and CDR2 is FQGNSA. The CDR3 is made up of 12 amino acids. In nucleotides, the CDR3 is TGTGCCAGCAGCATATCTAGACATAAACTGTTTTTT. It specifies CASSISRHKLFF.

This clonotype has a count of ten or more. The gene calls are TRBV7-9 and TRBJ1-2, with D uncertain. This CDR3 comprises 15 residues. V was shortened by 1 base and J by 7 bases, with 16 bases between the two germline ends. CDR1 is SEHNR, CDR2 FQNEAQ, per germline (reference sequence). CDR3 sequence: CASSLVPLGGLGYTF. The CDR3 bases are TGTGCCAGCAGCTTAGTACCCTTAGGCGGTCTTGGCTACACCTTC.

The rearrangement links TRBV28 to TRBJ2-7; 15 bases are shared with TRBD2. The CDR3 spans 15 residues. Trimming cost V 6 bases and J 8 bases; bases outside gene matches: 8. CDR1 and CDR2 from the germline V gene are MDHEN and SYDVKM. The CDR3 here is CASSPSGLAGGKQYF. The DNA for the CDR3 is TGTGCCAGCAGCCCCTCCGGACTAGCGGGAGGGAAGCAGTACTTC. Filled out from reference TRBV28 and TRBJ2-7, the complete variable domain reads DVKVTQSSRYLVKRTGEKVFLECVQDMDHENMFWYRQDPGLGLRLIYFSYDVKMKEKGDIPEGYSVSREKKERFSLILESASTNQTSMYLCASSPSGLAGGKQYFGPGTRLTVT.

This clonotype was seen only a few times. CDR3 region: CSASRNSLYGYTF. DNA of the CDR3: TGCAGTGCTAGTAGGAACAGTCTTTATGGCTACACCTTC. The chain recombines TRBV20-1 with TRBJ1-2, with D unclear. Trimming removed 3 bases at V and 5 bases at J, with 13 bases between. The CDR3 is 13 residues long. Germline CDR1 is DFQATT and CDR2 is SNEGSKA (reference sequence).

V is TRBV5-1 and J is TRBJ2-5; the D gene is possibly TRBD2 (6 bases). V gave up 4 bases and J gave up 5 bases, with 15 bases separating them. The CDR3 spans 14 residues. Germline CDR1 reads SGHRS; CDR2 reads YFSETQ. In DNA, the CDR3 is TGCGCCAGCAGCCTCGGGACTTTGCGGGAGACCCAGTACTTC. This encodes CASSLGTLRETQYF.

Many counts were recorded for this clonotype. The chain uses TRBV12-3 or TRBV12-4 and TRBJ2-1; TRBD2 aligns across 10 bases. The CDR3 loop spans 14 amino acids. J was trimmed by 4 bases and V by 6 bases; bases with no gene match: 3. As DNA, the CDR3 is TGTGCCAGCAGCCCGGGACTAGCGTACAATGAGCAGTTCTTC. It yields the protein CASSPGLAYNEQFF.